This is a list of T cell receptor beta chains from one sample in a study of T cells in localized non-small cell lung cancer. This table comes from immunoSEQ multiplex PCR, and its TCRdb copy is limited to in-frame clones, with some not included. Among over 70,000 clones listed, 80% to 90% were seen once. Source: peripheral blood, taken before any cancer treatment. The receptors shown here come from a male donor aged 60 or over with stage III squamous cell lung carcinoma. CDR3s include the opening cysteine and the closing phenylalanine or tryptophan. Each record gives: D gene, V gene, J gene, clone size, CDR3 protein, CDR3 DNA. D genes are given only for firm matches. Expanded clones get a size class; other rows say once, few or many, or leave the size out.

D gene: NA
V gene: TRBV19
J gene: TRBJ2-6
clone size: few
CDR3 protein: CASSSPGAGANVLTF
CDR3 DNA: TGTGCCAGTAGTTCCCCCGGGGCTGGGGCCAACGTCCTGACTTTC

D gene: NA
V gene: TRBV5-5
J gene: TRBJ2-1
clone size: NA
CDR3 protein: CASSPGASSYNEQFF
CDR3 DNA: TGTGCCAGCAGCCCGGGGGCTAGCTCCTACAATGAGCAGTTCTTC

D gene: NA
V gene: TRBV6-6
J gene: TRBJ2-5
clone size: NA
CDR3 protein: CASSYQGLGTQYF
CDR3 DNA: TGTGCCAGCAGTTACCAGGGGCTCGGGACCCAGTACTTC

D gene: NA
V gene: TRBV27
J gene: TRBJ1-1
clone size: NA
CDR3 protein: CASSLTAGLTEAFF
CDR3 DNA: TGTGCCAGCAGTTTAACGGCAGGGCTCACTGAAGCTTTCTTT

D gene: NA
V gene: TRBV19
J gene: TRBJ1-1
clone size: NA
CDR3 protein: CASSPDNGYTEAFF
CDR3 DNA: TGTGCCAGTAGTCCTGACAACGGGTACACTGAAGCTTTCTTT

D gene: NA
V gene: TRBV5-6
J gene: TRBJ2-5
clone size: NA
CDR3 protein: CASSPSGGGETQYF
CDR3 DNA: TGTGCCAGCAGCCCGAGTGGGGGTGGAGAGACCCAGTACTTC

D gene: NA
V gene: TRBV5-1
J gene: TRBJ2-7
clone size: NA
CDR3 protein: CASSWGGTEPYEQYF
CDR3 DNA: TGCGCCAGCAGCTGGGGAGGGACAGAGCCCTACGAGCAGTACTTC

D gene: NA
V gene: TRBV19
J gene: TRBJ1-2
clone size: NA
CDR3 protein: CASSRMAGNYGYTF
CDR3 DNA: TGTGCCAGTAGTAGGATGGCAGGGAACTATGGCTACACCTTC

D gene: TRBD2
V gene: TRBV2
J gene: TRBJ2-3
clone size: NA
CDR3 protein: CASRPERGSTDTQYF
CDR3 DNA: TGTGCCAGCAGACCAGAGCGGGGAAGCACAGATACGCAGTATTTT

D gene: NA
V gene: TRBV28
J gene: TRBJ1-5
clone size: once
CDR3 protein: CASSSQGYNQPQHF
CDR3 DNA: TGTGCCAGCAGTTCGCAGGGATACAATCAGCCCCAGCATTTT

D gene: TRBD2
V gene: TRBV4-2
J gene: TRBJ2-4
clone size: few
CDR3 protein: CASSQDFRGVDQEVQYF
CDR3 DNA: TGTGCCAGCAGCCAAGACTTCCGGGGGGTGGATCAGGAGGTTCAGTACTTC

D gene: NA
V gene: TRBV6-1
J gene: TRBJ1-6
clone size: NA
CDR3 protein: CASSEAAGGNSPLHF
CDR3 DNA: TGTGCCAGCAGTGAAGCGGCGGGAGGGAATTCACCCCTCCACTTT

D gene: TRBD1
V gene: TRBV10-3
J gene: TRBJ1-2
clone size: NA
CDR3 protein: CAITQGQGYGYTF
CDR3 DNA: TGTGCCATCACCCAGGGACAGGGTTATGGCTACACCTTC

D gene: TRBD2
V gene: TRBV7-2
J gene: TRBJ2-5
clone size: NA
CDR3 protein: CASSWQRGIQETQYF
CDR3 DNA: TGTGCCAGCAGTTGGCAGCGGGGGATACAAGAGACCCAGTACTTC

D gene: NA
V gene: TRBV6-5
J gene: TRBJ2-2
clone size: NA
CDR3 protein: CASTGQGTVPGELFF
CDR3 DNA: TGTGCCAGCACCGGCCAAGGGACCGTTCCCGGGGAGCTGTTTTTT

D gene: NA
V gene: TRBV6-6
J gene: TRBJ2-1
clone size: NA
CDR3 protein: CASSYSADEQFF
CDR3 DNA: TGTGCCAGCAGTTACTCCGCAGATGAGCAGTTCTTC

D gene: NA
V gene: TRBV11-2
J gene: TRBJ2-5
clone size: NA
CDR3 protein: CASSFGYQETQYF
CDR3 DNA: TGTGCCAGCAGCTTTGGGTACCAAGAGACCCAGTACTTC

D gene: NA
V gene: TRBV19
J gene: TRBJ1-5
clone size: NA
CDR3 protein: CASSMGRSSNQPQHF
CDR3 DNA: TGTGCCAGTAGTATGGGGAGGTCTAGCAATCAGCCCCAGCATTTT

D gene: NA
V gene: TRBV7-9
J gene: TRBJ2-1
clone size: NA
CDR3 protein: CASSLAGHEQFF
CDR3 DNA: TGTGCCAGCAGCTTAGCGGGCCATGAGCAGTTCTTC

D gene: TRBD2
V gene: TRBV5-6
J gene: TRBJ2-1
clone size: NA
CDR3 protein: CASSLGLAGGREQFF
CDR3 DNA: TGTGCCAGCAGCCTTGGACTAGCGGGGGGGCGTGAGCAGTTCTTC

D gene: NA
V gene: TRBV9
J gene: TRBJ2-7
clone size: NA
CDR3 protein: CASSVAPVSYEQYF
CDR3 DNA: TGTGCCAGCAGCGTAGCCCCCGTCTCCTACGAGCAGTACTTC

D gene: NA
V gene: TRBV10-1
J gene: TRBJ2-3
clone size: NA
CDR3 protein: CASSERLTFTDTQYF
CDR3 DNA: TGCGCCAGCAGTGAGCGGCTAACCTTCACAGATACGCAGTATTTT

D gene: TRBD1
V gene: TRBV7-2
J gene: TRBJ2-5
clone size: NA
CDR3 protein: CASTLDRGQETQYF
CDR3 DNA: TGTGCCAGCACCTTGGACAGGGGCCAAGAGACCCAGTACTTC

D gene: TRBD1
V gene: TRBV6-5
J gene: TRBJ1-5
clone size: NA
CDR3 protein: CASSYKRQGGQPQHF
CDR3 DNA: TGTGCCAGCAGTTACAAGAGACAGGGGGGCCAGCCCCAGCATTTT

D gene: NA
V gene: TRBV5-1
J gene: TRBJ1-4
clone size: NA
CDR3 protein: CASSLSGTNNEKLFF
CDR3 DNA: TGCGCCAGCAGCTTGAGTGGGACCAATAATGAAAAACTGTTTTTT

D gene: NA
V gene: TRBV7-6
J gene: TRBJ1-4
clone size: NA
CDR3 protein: CASSWNEKLFF
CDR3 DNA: TGTGCCAGCAGCTGGAATGAAAAACTGTTTTTT

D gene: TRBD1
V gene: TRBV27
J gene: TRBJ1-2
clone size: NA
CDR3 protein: CASSLRDRGGGYTF
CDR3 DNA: TGTGCCAGCAGTTTACGGGACAGGGGGGGCGGCTACACCTTC

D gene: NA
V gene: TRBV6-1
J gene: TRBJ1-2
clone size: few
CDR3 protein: CASSEGVFLYGYTF
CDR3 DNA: TGTGCCAGCAGTGAGGGGGTCTTCCTCTATGGCTACACCTTC

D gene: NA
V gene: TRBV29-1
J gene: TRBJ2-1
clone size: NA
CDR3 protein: CSGDTGGGQFF
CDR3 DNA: TGCAGCGGGGATACAGGAGGGGGGCAGTTCTTC

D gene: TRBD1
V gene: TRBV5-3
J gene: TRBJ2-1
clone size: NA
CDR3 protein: CARSPGQGSFGQFF
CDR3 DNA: TGTGCCAGAAGCCCCGGACAGGGAAGTTTTGGGCAGTTCTTC

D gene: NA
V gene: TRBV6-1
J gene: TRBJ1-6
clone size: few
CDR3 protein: CASTRQNYNSPLHF
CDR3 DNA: TGTGCCAGCACCAGACAGAACTATAATTCACCCCTCCACTTT

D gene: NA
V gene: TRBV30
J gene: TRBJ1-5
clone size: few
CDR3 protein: CAWEGGSNQPQHF
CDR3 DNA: TGTGCCTGGGAAGGCGGTAGCAATCAGCCCCAGCATTTT

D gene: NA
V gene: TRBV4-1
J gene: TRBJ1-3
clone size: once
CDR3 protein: CASSQEGSPGNTIYF
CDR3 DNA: TGCGCCAGCAGCCAAGAGGGTTCCCCTGGAAACACCATATATTTT

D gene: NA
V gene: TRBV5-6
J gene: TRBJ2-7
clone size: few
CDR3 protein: CASSAPGADFYEQYF
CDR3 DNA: TGTGCCAGCAGCGCACCCGGGGCCGATTTCTACGAGCAGTACTTC

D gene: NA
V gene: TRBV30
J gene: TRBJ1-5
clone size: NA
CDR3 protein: CAWSVRRGLGNQPQHF
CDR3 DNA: TGTGCCTGGAGTGTCCGGAGGGGCCTAGGCAATCAGCCCCAGCATTTT

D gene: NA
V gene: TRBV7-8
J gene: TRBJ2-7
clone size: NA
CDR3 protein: CASSEQGHTYEQYF
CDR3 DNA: TGTGCCAGCAGCGAACAAGGACACACCTACGAGCAGTACTTC

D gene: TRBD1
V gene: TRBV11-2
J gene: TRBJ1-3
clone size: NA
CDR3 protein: CASSLEQGPGNTIYF
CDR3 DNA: TGTGCCAGCAGCTTAGAACAGGGGCCTGGAAACACCATATATTTT

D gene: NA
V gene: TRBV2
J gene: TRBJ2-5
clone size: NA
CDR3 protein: CASIRGGEGETQYF
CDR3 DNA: TGTGCCAGCATCAGGGGTGGCGAGGGAGAGACCCAGTACTTC

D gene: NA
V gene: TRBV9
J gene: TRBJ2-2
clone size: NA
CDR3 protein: CASSVSRAGELFF
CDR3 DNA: TGTGCCAGCAGCGTATCTCGTGCGGGGGAGCTGTTTTTT

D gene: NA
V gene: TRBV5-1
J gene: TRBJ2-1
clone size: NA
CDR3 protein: CASSARLGRNEQFF
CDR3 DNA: TGCGCCAGCAGCGCCCGACTAGGCCGGAATGAGCAGTTCTTC

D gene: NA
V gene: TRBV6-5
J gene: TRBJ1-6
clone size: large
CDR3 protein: CASSYSIEGYYSPLHF
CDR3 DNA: TGTGCCAGCAGTTACTCGATCGAGGGGTACTATTCACCCCTCCACTTT

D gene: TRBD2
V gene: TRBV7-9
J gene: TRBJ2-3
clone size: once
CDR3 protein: CASSAGSGGDPDTQYF
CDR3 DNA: TGTGCCAGCAGCGCTGGTAGCGGGGGAGACCCAGATACGCAGTATTTT

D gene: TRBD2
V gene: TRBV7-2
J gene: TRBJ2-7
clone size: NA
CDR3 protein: CASSTRAAGASSYEQYF
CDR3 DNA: TGTGCCAGCAGCACCCGGGCAGCGGGGGCGAGCTCCTACGAGCAGTACTTC

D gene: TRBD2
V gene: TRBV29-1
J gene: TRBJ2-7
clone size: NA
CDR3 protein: CSVGGGRGTYEQYF
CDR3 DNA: TGCAGCGTTGGGGGAGGGAGGGGAACTTACGAGCAGTACTTC

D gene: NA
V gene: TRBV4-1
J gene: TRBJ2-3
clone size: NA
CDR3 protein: CASSQGDSTDTQYF
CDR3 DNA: TGCGCCAGCAGCCAGGGCGACAGCACAGATACGCAGTATTTT

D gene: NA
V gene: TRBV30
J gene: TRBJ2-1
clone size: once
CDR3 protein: CAWIEGSYNEQFF
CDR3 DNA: TGTGCCTGGATAGAAGGGTCCTACAATGAGCAGTTCTTC

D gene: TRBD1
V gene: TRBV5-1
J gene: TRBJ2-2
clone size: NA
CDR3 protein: CASSQDRGRLSNTGELFF
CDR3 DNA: TGCGCCAGCAGCCAAGACAGGGGGCGGTTATCGAACACCGGGGAGCTGTTTTTT

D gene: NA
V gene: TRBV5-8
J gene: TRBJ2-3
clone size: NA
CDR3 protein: CASTPRQYTDTQYF
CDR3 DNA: TGTGCCAGCACCCCCCGGCAGTACACAGATACGCAGTATTTT

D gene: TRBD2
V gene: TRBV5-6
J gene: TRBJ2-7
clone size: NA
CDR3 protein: CASSLPGTSGGASYEQYF
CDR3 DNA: TGTGCCAGCAGCCTCCCGGGGACTAGCGGGGGGGCCAGCTACGAGCAGTACTTC

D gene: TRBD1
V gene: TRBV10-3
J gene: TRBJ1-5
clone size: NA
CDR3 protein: CAISASAGGFNQPQHF
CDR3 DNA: TGTGCCATCAGTGCCAGCGCAGGGGGCTTCAATCAGCCCCAGCATTTT

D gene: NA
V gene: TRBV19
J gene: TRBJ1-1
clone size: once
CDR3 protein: CASTQGPVNTEAFF
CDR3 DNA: TGTGCCAGTACGCAGGGGCCCGTGAACACTGAAGCTTTCTTT

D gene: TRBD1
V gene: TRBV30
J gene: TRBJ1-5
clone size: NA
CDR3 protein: CAWSFTGVDQPQHF
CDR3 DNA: TGTGCCTGGAGTTTCACAGGGGTTGATCAGCCCCAGCATTTT

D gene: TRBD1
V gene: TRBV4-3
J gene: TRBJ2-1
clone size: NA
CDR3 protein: CASSPRDSESPLEYNEQFF
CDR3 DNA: TGCGCCAGCAGCCCCCGGGACAGCGAATCCCCCTTGGAGTACAATGAGCAGTTCTTC

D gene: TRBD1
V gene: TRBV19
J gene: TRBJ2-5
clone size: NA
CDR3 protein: CASSARAGTGKETQYF
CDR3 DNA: TGTGCCAGTAGTGCCCGCGCCGGGACAGGGAAGGAGACCCAGTACTTC

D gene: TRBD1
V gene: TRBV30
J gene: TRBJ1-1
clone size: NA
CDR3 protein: CAWSPTDRVGTEAFF
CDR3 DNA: TGTGCCTGGAGTCCGACGGACAGGGTAGGGACTGAAGCTTTCTTT

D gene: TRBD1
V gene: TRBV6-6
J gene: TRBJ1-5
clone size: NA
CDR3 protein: CASTSGQGFDQPQHF
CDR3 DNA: TGTGCCAGCACCTCGGGACAGGGATTCGACCAGCCCCAGCATTTT

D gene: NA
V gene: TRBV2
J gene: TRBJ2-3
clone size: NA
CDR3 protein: CASQGPDTDTQYF
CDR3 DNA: TGTGCCAGCCAGGGGCCGGACACAGATACGCAGTATTTT

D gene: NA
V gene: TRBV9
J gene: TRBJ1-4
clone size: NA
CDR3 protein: CASSVGAGMGSNEKLFF
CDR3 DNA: TGTGCCAGCAGCGTAGGGGCAGGGATGGGATCTAATGAAAAACTGTTTTTT

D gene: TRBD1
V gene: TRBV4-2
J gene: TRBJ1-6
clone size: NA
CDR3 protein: CASSQDGRGSSPLHF
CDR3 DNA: TGTGCCAGCAGCCAAGATGGCAGGGGGTCTTCACCCCTCCACTTT